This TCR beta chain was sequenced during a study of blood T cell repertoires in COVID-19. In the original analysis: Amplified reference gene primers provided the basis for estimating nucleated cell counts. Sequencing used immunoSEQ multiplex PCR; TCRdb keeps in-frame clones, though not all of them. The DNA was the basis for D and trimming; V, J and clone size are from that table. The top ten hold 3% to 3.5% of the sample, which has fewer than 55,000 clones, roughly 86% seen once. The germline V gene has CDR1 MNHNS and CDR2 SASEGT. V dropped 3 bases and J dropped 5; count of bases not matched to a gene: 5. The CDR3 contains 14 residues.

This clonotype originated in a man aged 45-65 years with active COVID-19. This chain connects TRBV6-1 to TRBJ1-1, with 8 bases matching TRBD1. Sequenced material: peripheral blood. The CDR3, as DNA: TGTGCCAGCAGTGAGGCAGGGGGCACAACTGAAGCTTTCTTT. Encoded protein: CASSEAGGTTEAFF.